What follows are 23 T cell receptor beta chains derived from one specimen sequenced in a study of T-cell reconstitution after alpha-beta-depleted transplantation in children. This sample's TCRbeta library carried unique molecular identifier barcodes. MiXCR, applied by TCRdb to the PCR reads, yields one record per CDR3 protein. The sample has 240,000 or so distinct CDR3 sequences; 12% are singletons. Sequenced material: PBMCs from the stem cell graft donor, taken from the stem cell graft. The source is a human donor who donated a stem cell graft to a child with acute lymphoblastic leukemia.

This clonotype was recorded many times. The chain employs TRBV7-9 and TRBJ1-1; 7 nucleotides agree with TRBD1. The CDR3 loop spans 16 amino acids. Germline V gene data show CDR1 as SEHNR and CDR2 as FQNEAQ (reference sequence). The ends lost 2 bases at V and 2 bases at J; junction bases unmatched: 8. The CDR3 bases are TGTGCCAGCAGCTTAAAATGGGACAGACAAAACACTGAAGCTTTCTTT. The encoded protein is CASSLKWDRQNTEAFF.

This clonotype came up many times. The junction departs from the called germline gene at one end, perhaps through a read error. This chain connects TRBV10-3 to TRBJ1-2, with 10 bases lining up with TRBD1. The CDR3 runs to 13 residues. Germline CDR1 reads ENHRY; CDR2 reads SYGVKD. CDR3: CAISDSGQGEVVF. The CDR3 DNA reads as TGTGCCATCAGTGATTCCGGACAGGGGGAGGTGGTCTTC.

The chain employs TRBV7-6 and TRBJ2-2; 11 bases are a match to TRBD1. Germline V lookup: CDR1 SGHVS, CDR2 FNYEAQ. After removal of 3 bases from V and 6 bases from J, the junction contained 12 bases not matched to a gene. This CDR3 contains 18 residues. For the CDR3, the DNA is TGTGCCAGCAGCTTTAGGACAGGGGGCTCCTGGGTGTCCGGGGAGCTGTTTTTT. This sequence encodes CASSFRTGGSWVSGELFF. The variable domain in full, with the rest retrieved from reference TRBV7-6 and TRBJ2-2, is GAGVSQSPRYKVTKRGQDVALRCDPISGHVSLYWYRQALGQGPEFLTYFNYEAQQDKSGLPNDRFSAERPEGSISTLTIQRTEQRDSAMYRCASSFRTGGSWVSGELFFGEGSRLTVL.

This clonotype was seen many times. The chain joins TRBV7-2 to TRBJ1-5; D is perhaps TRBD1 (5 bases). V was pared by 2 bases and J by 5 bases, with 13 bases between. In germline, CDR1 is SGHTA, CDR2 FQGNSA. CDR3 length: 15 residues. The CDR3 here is CASSLHWGEDQPQHF. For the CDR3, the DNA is TGTGCCAGCAGCTTACACTGGGGGGAGGATCAGCCCCAGCATTTT.

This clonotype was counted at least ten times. The CDR3 loop reads CSAIGRSPDQPQHF. In nucleotides, the CDR3 is TGCAGTGCCATAGGGAGGAGTCCCGATCAGCCCCAGCATTTT. The chain combines TRBV20-1 with TRBJ1-5; the D is unclear. The CDR3 spans 14 residues. V was pared by 6 bases and J by 5 bases, with 17 bases between. The germline V gene has CDR1 DFQATT and CDR2 SNEGSKA (reference sequence).

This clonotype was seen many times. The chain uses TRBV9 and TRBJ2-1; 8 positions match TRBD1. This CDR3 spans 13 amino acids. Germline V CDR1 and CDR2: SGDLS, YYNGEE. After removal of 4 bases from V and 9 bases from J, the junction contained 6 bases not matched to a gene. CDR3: CASSLDRGLEQFF. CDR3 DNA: TGTGCCAGCAGCCTAGACAGGGGACTTGAGCAGTTCTTC.

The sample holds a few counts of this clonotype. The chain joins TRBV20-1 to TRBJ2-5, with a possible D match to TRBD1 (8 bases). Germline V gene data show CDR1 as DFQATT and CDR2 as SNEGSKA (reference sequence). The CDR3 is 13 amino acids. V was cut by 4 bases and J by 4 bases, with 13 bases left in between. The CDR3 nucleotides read TGCAGTGCTATAACAGGGGGGGGAGAGACCCAGTACTTC. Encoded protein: CSAITGGGETQYF.

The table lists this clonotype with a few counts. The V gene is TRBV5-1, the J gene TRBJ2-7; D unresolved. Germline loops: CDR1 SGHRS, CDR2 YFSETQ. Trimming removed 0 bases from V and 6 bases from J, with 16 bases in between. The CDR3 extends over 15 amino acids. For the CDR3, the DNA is TGCGCCAGCAGCTTGGCCACCAGGCCCATTGGCGAGCAGTACTTC. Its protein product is CASSLATRPIGEQYF. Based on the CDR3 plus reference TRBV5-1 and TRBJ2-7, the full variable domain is KAGVTQTPRYLIKTRGQQVTLSCSPISGHRSVSWYQQTPGQGLQFLFEYFSETQRNKGNFPGRFSGRQFSNSRSEMNVSTLELGDSALYLCASSLATRPIGEQYFGPGTRLTVT.

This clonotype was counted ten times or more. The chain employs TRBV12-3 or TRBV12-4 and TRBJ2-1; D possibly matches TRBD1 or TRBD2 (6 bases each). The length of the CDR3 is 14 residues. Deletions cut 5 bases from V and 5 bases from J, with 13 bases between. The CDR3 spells CASSLWRGDNEQFF. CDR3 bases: TGTGCCAGCAGTCTCTGGAGGGGGGACAATGAGCAGTTCTTC.

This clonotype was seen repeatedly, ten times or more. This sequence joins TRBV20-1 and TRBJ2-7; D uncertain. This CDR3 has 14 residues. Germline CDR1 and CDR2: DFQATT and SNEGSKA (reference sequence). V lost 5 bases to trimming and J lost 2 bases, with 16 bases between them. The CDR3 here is CSAPPFRAAYEQYF. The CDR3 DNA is TGCAGTGCTCCACCATTTCGGGCCGCCTACGAGCAGTACTTC.

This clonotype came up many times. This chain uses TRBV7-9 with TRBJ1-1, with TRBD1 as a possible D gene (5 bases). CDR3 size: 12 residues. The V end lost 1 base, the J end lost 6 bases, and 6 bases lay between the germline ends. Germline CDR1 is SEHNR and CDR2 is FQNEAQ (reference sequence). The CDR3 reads CASSLGGAEAFF. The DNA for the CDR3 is TGTGCCAGCAGCTTAGGAGGGGCTGAAGCTTTCTTT.

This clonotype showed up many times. The CDR3 DNA is TGTGCCAGCAGTAACCGGGGAGGCAATCAGCCCCAGCATTTT. It codes for CASSNRGGNQPQHF. V and J are TRBV27 and TRBJ1-5; D ambiguous. The V and J ends lost 5 bases and 2 bases respectively, with 10 bases between them. Per the germline V gene, CDR1 is MNHEY and CDR2 is SMNVEV (reference sequence). CDR3 size: 14 residues.

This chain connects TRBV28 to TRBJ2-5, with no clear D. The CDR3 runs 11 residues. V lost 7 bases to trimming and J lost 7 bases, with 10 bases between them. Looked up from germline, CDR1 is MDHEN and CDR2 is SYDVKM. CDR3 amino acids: CASNIRGTQYF. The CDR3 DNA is TGTGCCAGCAATATTCGTGGGACCCAGTACTTC.

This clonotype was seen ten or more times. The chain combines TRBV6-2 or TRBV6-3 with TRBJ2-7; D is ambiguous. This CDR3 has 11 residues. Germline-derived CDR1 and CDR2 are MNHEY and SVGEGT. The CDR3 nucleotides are TGTGAGGCAACGCCGTCTTACGAGCAGTACTTC. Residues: CEATPSYEQYF.

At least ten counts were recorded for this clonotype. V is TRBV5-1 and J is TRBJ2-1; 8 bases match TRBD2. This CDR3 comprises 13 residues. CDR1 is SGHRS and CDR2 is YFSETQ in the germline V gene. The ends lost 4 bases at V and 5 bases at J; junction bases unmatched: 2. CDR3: CASSTGGNNEQFF. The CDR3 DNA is TGCGCCAGCAGCACGGGGGGGAACAATGAGCAGTTCTTC.

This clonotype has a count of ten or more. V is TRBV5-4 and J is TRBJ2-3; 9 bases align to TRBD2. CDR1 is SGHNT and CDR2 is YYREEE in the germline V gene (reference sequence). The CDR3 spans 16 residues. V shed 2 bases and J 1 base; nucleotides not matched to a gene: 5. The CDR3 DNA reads TGTGCCAGCAGCTTCAAGCGGGGGGTAGGCACAGATACGCAGTATTTT. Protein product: CASSFKRGVGTDTQYF.

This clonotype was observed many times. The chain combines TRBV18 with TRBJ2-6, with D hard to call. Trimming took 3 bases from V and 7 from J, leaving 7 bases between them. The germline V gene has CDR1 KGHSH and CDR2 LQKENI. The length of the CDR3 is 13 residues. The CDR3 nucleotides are TGTGCCAGCTCACCTGGACGAGCCAACGTCCTGACTTTC. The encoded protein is CASSPGRANVLTF.

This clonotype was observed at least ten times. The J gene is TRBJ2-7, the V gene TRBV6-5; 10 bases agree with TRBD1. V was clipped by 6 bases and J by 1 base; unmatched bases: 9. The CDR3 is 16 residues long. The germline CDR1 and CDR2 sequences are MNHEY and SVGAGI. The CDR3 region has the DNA TGTGCCAGCAGATCCTCACCGGGACAGGGGTCCTACGAGCAGTACTTC. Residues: CASRSSPGQGSYEQYF.

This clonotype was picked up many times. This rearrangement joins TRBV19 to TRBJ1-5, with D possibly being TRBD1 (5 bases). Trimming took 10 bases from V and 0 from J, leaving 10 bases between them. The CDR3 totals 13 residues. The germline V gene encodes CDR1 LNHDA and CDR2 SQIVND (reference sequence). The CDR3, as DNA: TGTGCCACCGGGACTGATAGCAATCAGCCCCAGCATTTT. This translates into CATGTDSNQPQHF.

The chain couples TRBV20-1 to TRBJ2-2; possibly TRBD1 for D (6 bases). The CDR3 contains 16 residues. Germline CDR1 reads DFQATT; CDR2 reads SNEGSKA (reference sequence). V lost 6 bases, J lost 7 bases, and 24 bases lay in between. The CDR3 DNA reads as TGCAGTGCCGATTTACAGGGTGGGGGAAGCGACGGGGAGCTGTTTTTT. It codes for CSADLQGGGSDGELFF.

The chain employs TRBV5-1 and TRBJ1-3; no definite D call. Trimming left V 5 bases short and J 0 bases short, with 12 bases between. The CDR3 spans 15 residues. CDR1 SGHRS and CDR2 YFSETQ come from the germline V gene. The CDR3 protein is CASRPTTSSGNTIYF. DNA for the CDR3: TGCGCCAGCAGACCAACTACCTCCTCTGGAAACACCATATATTTT. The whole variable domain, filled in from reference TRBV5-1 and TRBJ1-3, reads KAGVTQTPRYLIKTRGQQVTLSCSPISGHRSVSWYQQTPGQGLQFLFEYFSETQRNKGNFPGRFSGRQFSNSRSEMNVSTLELGDSALYLCASRPTTSSGNTIYFGEGSWLTVV.

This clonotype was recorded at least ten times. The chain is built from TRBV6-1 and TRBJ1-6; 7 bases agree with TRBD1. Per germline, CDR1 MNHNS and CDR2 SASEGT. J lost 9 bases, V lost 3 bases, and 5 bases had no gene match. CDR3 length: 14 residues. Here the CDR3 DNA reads TGTGCCAGCAGTGAGACAGGGTTAAGTTCACCCCTCCACTTT. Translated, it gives CASSETGLSSPLHF.

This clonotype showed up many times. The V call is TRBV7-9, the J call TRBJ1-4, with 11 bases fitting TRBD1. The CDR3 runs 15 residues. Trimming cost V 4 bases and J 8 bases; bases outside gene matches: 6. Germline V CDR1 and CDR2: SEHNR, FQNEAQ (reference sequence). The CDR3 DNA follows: TGTGCCAGCAGCTCCGGACAGGGGGCGCGGGAAAAACTGTTTTTT. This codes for CASSSGQGAREKLFF.